This entry lists 25 T cell receptor beta chains sequenced from one sample in a study of beta chain features in type 1 diabetes. TCRB transcripts that were expressed got sequenced, as all of the isolated RNA had been reverse transcribed. Some clones are missing from TCRdb's copy, which holds only in-frame ones; the method was immunoSEQ multiplex PCR. The data show around 330,000 clones, approximately 11% seen once. Input material: naive CD4+ T cells from blood. All receptors come from a woman in her 30s in good health.

This clone was seen only a few times. One end of the junction does not line up with germline, which may come from a read error. V and J are TRBV7-9 and TRBJ2-7; tentative D call: TRBD1 (7 bases). CDR3 length: 16 amino acids. The germline gives CDR1 SEHNR, CDR2 FQNEAQ (reference sequence). The CDR3 DNA reads TGTGCCAGCAGCCTAAGCAGGGGGGAAAACCATTACGAGCGGTACTTC. Protein: CASSLSRGENHYERYF. Combining the CDR3 with reference TRBV7-9 and TRBJ2-7 gives the whole variable domain DTGVSQNPRHKITKRGQNVTFRCDPISEHNRLYWYRQTLGQGPEFLTYFQNEAQLEKSRLLSDRFSAERPKGSFSTLEIQRTEQGDSAMYLCASSLSRGENHYERYFGPGTRLTVT.

V and J are TRBV7-9 and TRBJ2-1; the D gene is possibly TRBD1 (5 bases). CDR3 size: 15 residues. Germline assignment: CDR1 SEHNR and CDR2 FQNEAQ (reference sequence). V was cut by 6 bases and J by 3 bases, with 15 bases left in between. The CDR3 DNA reads TGTGCCAGCAGTCCCCCAGGGCCCCTCTACAATGAGCAGTTCTTC. Amino acids: CASSPPGPLYNEQFF. The variable domain in full, with the rest retrieved from reference TRBV7-9 and TRBJ2-1, is DTGVSQNPRHKITKRGQNVTFRCDPISEHNRLYWYRQTLGQGPEFLTYFQNEAQLEKSRLLSDRFSAERPKGSFSTLEIQRTEQGDSAMYLCASSPPGPLYNEQFFGPGTRLTVL.

The rearrangement joins TRBV30 to TRBJ2-5, with a possible D match to TRBD1 (6 bases). The V gene lost 3 bases and the J gene lost 7 bases, with 9 bases spanning the gap. This CDR3 region has 11 residues. Germline CDR1 GTSNPN, CDR2 SVGIG (reference sequence). DNA for the CDR3: TGTGCCTGGAGAGGGGGATGGACCCAGTACTTC. This gives the protein CAWRGGWTQYF.

This clone was observed a handful of times. The rearrangement links TRBV18 to TRBJ2-7, with unresolved D. V was trimmed by 1 base and J by 5 bases, leaving 3 bases between them. The CDR3 has 11 residues. Germline CDR1 is KGHSH and CDR2 is LQKENI. CDR3: CASSPLNEQYF. In DNA form, the CDR3 reads TGTGCCAGCTCACCACTCAACGAGCAGTACTTC.

Only a few counts were recorded for this clone. The genes are TRBV27 and TRBJ1-1, with D unresolved. Germline CDR1 and CDR2: MNHEY and SMNVEV (reference sequence). This CDR3 region has 14 residues. Trimming stripped 1 base from V and 1 base from J, with 7 bases between. The CDR3 loop reads CASSLYPENTEAFF. In nucleotides, the CDR3 is TGTGCCAGCAGTTTATATCCAGAGAACACTGAAGCTTTCTTT.

The chain employs TRBV7-8 and TRBJ2-1, with TRBD2 matching 9 bases. This CDR3 contains 16 residues. The V and J ends lost 2 bases and 7 bases, in that order; junction bases with no gene match: 9. The germline CDR1 and CDR2 sequences are SGHVS and FQNEAQ. The CDR3 here is CASSLLSGRSRNEQFF. The CDR3 DNA follows: TGTGCCAGCAGCTTACTTAGCGGGAGATCGAGGAATGAGCAGTTCTTC.

This clone has only a few counts. The chain recombines TRBV14 with TRBJ1-2; D call uncertain. The CDR3 consists of 17 residues. The V end was cut by 0 bases, the J end by 2 bases, with 16 bases between. Germline V CDR1 and CDR2: SGHDN, FVKESK. The CDR3 sequence: CASSQDPLLGRNYGYTF. DNA for the CDR3: TGTGCCAGCAGCCAAGACCCGTTGTTGGGCAGGAACTATGGCTACACCTTC.

This chain connects TRBV4-3 to TRBJ1-1, with D maybe TRBD1 (5 bases). Trimming took off 5 bases at V and 0 bases at J, with 16 bases between the two ends. CDR3 length: 16 amino acids. CDR1 is LGHNA and CDR2 is YSLEER in the germline V gene. Here the CDR3 reads CASSSVGKGLNTEAFF. The CDR3 nucleotides read TGCGCCAGCAGCTCTGTAGGGAAGGGGTTGAACACTGAAGCTTTCTTT.

The J gene is TRBJ2-1, the V gene TRBV18; D remains unclear. CDR3 length: 13 amino acids. Germline lookup yields CDR1 KGHSH and CDR2 LQKENI. V was pared by 0 bases and J by 6 bases, with 6 bases between. This chain's CDR3 is CASSPPTGNEQFF. The CDR3 bases are TGTGCCAGCTCACCACCGACGGGCAATGAGCAGTTCTTC. The full variable domain, rest sourced from reference TRBV18 and TRBJ2-1, is NAGVMQNPRHLVRRRGQEARLRCSPMKGHSHVYWYRQLPEEGLKFMVYLQKENIIDESGMPKERFSAEFPKEGPSILRIQQVVRGDSAAYFCASSPPTGNEQFFGPGTRLTVL.

This clone was picked up a small number of times. This sequence joins TRBV5-1 and TRBJ2-1, with TRBD2 identical over 11 bases. Unmatched junction bases numbered 3, after V lost 0 bases and J lost 4 bases. The CDR3 length is 16 residues. Per germline, CDR1 SGHRS and CDR2 YFSETQ. CDR3 amino acids: CASSLDGTSGYNEQFF. Written as DNA, the CDR3 is TGCGCCAGCAGCTTGGATGGGACTAGCGGATACAATGAGCAGTTCTTC.

The chain recombines TRBV19 with TRBJ2-5; 10 bases agree with TRBD2. The V gene end was trimmed by 4 bases and the J gene end by 3 bases; junction bases not matched to a gene: 5. Germline CDR1 and CDR2: LNHDA and SQIVND (reference sequence). The CDR3 is made up of 15 amino acids. The CDR3 spells CASSSLAGAEETQYF. The CDR3 DNA follows: TGTGCCAGTAGTAGCCTAGCGGGAGCCGAAGAGACCCAGTACTTC. Variable domain in full (rest from reference TRBV19 and TRBJ2-5): DGGITQSPKYLFRKEGQNVTLSCEQNLNHDAMYWYRQDPGQGLRLIYYSQIVNDFQKGDIAEGYSVSREKKESFPLTVTSAQKNPTAFYLCASSSLAGAEETQYFGPGTRLLVL.

The gene calls are TRBV21-1 and TRBJ2-3; no DNA check was done on the table's D call, TRBD1. TRBV21-1 constitutes a pseudogene. The CDR3 is 18 residues long. Here the CDR3 DNA reads TGTGCCAGCAGCACCCGGGACAGGCGGGTCGGTTCCACAGATACGCAGTATTTT. It translates to CASSTRDRRVGSTDTQYF.

V gene TRBV11-2 combines with J gene TRBJ2-5; 9 bases fit TRBD2. The CDR3 consists of 15 residues. Germline V gene sequence: CDR1 SGHAT, CDR2 FQNNGV. Trimming at V came to 1 base and at J to 3 bases, leaving 3 bases not matched to a gene. The CDR3 reads CASSLGSGSKETQYF. DNA for the CDR3: TGTGCCAGCAGCTTAGGTAGCGGGAGTAAAGAGACCCAGTACTTC.

This clone was found a few times. This chain connects TRBV9 to TRBJ1-4; TRBD1 might be the D (6 bases). Between the trimmed V and J ends, which lost 4 bases and 0 bases, there was a span of 10 bases. The CDR3 extends over 15 amino acids. CDR1 and CDR2 from the germline V gene are SGDLS and YYNGEE. This CDR3 reads CASSRQGTTNEKLFF. For the CDR3, the DNA is TGTGCCAGCAGCCGGCAGGGGACAACTAATGAAAAACTGTTTTTT.

The chain employs TRBV23-1 and TRBJ2-7; 8 bases agree with TRBD2. TRBV23-1 is labeled an ORF, and its function is uncertain. J gave up 4 bases and V 4 bases, and 6 bases lay outside the gene matches. The CDR3 contains 14 residues. CDR3 DNA: TGCGCCAGCAGTCGGAGCGGGAGTAAGTACGAGCAGTACTTC. It yields the protein CASSRSGSKYEQYF.

This clone was observed a few times. The rearrangement links TRBV6-6 to TRBJ2-7, with 7 bases aligning to TRBD1. CDR1 MNHNY and CDR2 SVGAGI come from the germline V gene (reference sequence). The CDR3 contains 14 residues. Trimming at V came to 6 bases and at J to 5 bases, leaving 10 bases not matched to a gene. The DNA of the CDR3 is TGTGCCAGCAGCAGCGACAGGGTTGGTGACGAGCAGTACTTC. Encoded protein: CASSSDRVGDEQYF.

This clone was recorded a few times. The CDR3 here is CASSLGDRDGYTF. CDR3 nucleotide sequence: TGTGCCAGCAGCTTAGGGGACAGGGATGGCTACACCTTC. The chain uses TRBV7-9 and TRBJ1-2; 9 bases line up with TRBD1. CDR1 is SEHNR, CDR2 FQNEAQ, per germline (reference sequence). The CDR3 contains 13 residues. V shed 1 base and J 6 bases; nucleotides not matched to a gene: 0.

This clone was detected only a few times. DNA of the CDR3: TGTGCCATCAGTGGTACTAGCGGTAACACCGGGGAGCTGTTTTTT. Protein: CAISGTSGNTGELFF. The rearrangement uses TRBV10-3 and TRBJ2-2, with 8 bases identical to TRBD2. Looked up from germline, CDR1 is ENHRY and CDR2 is SYGVKD. This CDR3 comprises 15 residues. V lost 4 bases and J lost 2; bases outside the gene matches: 3.

J is TRBJ2-7 and V is TRBV28, with D maybe TRBD2 (6 bases). Looked up from germline, CDR1 is MDHEN and CDR2 is SYDVKM. Deletions cut 10 bases from V and 2 bases from J, with 12 bases between. This CDR3 is built from 12 residues. CDR3 in amino acids: CANSRGTYEQYF. CDR3 DNA: TGTGCCAACTCGCGGGGAACCTACGAGCAGTACTTC.

This clone occurred a few times. This chain joins TRBV6-6 and TRBJ2-6; no firm D call. The V end was cut by 2 bases, the J end by 4 bases, with 3 bases between. Per germline, CDR1 MNHNY and CDR2 SVGAGI (reference sequence). The CDR3 totals 13 residues. The CDR3 region is CASSYEGANVLTF. CDR3 in DNA: TGTGCCAGCAGTTACGAGGGGGCCAACGTCCTGACTTTC.

The chain carries TRBV30 and TRBJ1-4; D is ambiguous. The CDR3 is 12 residues long. Trimming removed 3 bases at V and 5 bases at J, with 7 bases between. From germline, CDR1 is GTSNPN and CDR2 SVGIG (reference sequence). CDR3: CAWRQNNEKLFF. In nucleotides, the CDR3 is TGTGCCTGGAGACAAAACAATGAAAAACTGTTTTTT.

The table lists this clone with a few counts. The V call is TRBV13, the J call TRBJ2-7, with TRBD2 matching 9 bases. CDR3 length equals 16 residues. Germline V gives CDR1 PRHDT, CDR2 FYEKMQ (reference sequence). V trimming: 2 bases; J trimming: 2 bases; junction bases outside the gene matches: 7. For the CDR3, the DNA is TGTGCCAGCAGCTTAAGGCTAGCGGGACCCCCCTACGAGCAGTACTTC. It specifies CASSLRLAGPPYEQYF.

The chain combines TRBV25-1 with TRBJ1-1; D not resolved. The V gene lost 1 base and the J gene lost 6 bases, with 15 bases spanning the gap. Per the germline V gene, CDR1 is MGHDK and CDR2 is SYGVNS. CDR3 length: 15 residues. CDR3 sequence reads: CASSESGSGGAEAFF. DNA for the CDR3: TGTGCCAGCAGTGAATCGGGCTCCGGAGGCGCTGAAGCTTTCTTT.

There are a few counts of this clone. The gene calls are TRBV30 and TRBJ2-1, with 11 bases that match TRBD2. The germline V gene encodes CDR1 GTSNPN and CDR2 SVGIG (reference sequence). Trimming took 0 bases from V and 1 from J; bases not matched to a gene: 5. The CDR3 spans 17 residues. This CDR3 reads CAWSVLAGAGSYNEQFF. CDR3 nucleotide sequence: TGTGCCTGGAGTGTACTAGCGGGAGCTGGGTCCTACAATGAGCAGTTCTTC.

This clone came up a few times. J is TRBJ2-1 and V is TRBV5-1; 12 bases agree with TRBD2. The V and J ends lost 3 bases and 3 bases, in that order; junction bases with no gene match: 4. This CDR3 comprises 16 residues. Germline V CDR1 and CDR2: SGHRS, YFSETQ. CDR3 bases: TGCGCCAGCAGCTCCCGGACTAGCGGGAACTACAATGAGCAGTTCTTC. It codes for CASSSRTSGNYNEQFF. Supplemented by reference TRBV5-1 and TRBJ2-1, the full variable domain reads KAGVTQTPRYLIKTRGQQVTLSCSPISGHRSVSWYQQTPGQGLQFLFEYFSETQRNKGNFPGRFSGRQFSNSRSEMNVSTLELGDSALYLCASSSRTSGNYNEQFFGPGTRLTVL.